This T cell receptor (beta chain) was identified in a study of T cells in Graves' hyperthyroidism and ophthalmopathy. Study conclusions and caveats: Ophthalmopathy could be told apart from stable hyperthyroidism with a 13 V-J model. The model identified upcoming ophthalmopathy a median approximately six months ahead of onset. Blood samples included most of the expanded thyroid clonotypes exceeding 0.001.

V was clipped by 3 bases and J by 6 bases, with 6 bases between them. The CDR3 is 10 amino acids. CDR1 is DFQATT, CDR2 SNEGSKA, per germline (reference sequence). Amplification of TCR beta CDR3 regions used RNA as the template. The TCR CDR3 first-round RT-PCR relied on the HTBI primer set. TCRdb ran MiXCR on the multiplex PCR reads and lists one entry per CDR3 protein. The repertoire holds about 320,000 distinct CDR3 sequences, with around 16% as singletons. On this clonotype itself: Its specificity is not known.

This receptor was obtained from a man aged 25-45 years with Graves' hyperthyroidism. The sequencing sample was made of blood. The V and J genes are TRBV20-1 and TRBJ2-7; D call uncertain. The CDR3 here is CSASSLEQYF. Written as DNA, the CDR3 is TGCAGTGCTAGCTCCCTCGAGCAGTACTTC.